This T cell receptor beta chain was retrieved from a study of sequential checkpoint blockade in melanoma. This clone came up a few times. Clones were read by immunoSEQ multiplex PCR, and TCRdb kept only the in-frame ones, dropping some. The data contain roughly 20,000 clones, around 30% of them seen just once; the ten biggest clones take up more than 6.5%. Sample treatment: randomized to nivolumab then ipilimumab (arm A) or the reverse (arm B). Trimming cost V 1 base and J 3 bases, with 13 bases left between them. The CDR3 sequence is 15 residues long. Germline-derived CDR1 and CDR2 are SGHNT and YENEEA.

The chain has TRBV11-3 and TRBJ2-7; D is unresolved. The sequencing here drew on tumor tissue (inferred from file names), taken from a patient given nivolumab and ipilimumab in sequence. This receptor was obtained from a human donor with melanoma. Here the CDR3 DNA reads TGTGCCAGCAGCTTAGTGGGTCCCCTTAACTACGAGCAGTACTTC. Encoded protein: CASSLVGPLNYEQYF.